This record concerns one T cell receptor (beta chain) sequence. What antigen it recognizes has not been identified. No base quality values were provided; no much bigger clone lies one nucleotide off. The data stem from a study of STAT5B mutations in CD4+ large granular lymphocyte leukemia (dated 2022 in TCRdb). For the study in its entirety: Among healthy controls, the CDR3 'QG' motif was associated with a particular HLA allele. The study compared the TCRbeta repertoires of patients with CD4+ T-cell large granular lymphocyte leukemia against those of healthy blood donors. The purity of purified fractions was confirmed by flow cytometry on FACSCanto II or FACSVerse to exceed 95% among lymphocytes.

Here is what the overall study found, with its caveats: Compared with healthy CD4+ repertoires, CD4-sorted patient repertoires appeared more clonal, and this difference remained even after the putative leukemic clones were removed. Main leukemic clonotypes were private to each patient, although about 25% appeared at low frequency in other patients' non-leukemic repertoires. The data were not HLA-matched, and the relatively small sample size could explain the higher clonality seen in CD4+ compared with CD8+ T-LGLL. Enrichment of TRBV06-family usage was observed among the top patient clones (8/27) relative to healthy controls (2/35).

Deletion took 3 bases off V and 1 base off J, with a span of 17 bases between the germline ends. The CDR3, from cysteine to phenylalanine, totals 16 residues. Only CDR3 DNA remains: 48 bases, in frame from the first base. Looking up the germline V gene (reference sequence) yields CDR1 SGHNT and CDR2 YYREEE. The healthy control group was made up of roughly 34 blood donors, and the Finnish Red Cross blood service supplied their buffy coats. All TCR-sequenced material derived from peripheral blood: patient blood samples and healthy donor buffy coats. Ficoll-Hypaque gradient centrifugation was used to isolate peripheral blood mononuclear cells. CD4+ cells were purified magnetically from the buffy coats of healthy controls. Genomic DNA was extracted with the Gentra Puregene Cell and Tissue kit and quantified on a Qubit 2.0 fluorometer. The immunoSEQ assay at survey resolution was used to sequence TCRbeta rearrangements from genomic DNA. The source study handled its data this way. In the TCR sequencing data, the lowest productive clonotype frequency that could be detected was 2.59 x 10-5. Analyses included only productive TCRbeta rearrangements, meaning complete and in-frame sequences. Simpson clonality, calculated in the immunoSEQ Analyzer version 3.0, was used as the measure of sample clonality. Clones were grouped by frequency into very rare, small, medium, large (1-20%) or hyperexpanded (>20%) categories. Generation probabilities were estimated with OLGA 1.2.3, V-gene circos plots were made with VDJtools, specificities were searched in VDJdb, and CDR3 motifs were identified with GLIPH. The source is immuneACCESS, and TCRdb retained only in-frame sequences with V and J called. Part of the clones is not carried over; for the studies checked, unresolved V genes explain less than half of this, and the remainder is unexplained. The V and J calls and clone size come from that table; D and trimming were worked out from the DNA. The table for this sample lists around 33,000 clones; more than 60% of them were counted only once. Roughly 2% of the sample is in the top ten clones.

The specimen sequenced was CD4+ T cells from blood buffy coats. The clonotype was recovered from a human donor in good health. The chain was built from TRBV5-4 and TRBJ2-7, and possibly TRBD2, on 6 matching bases. Here the CDR3 is given as CASSSSSGTSSYEQYF. The nucleotide sequence is given as TGTGCCAGCAGCTCCTCTTCCGGGACTTCTTCCTACGAGCAGTACTTC.